These T cell receptor beta chains were read from a single sample in a study of Graves' ophthalmopathy and Graves' hyperthyroidism. Via MiXCR, TCRdb re-called the multiplex PCR reads, giving one row per CDR3 protein. The table includes 1 million to 1.3 million distinct CDR3 sequences, about two fifths detected once. The sample comprised peripheral blood or thyroid tissue (not recorded which). The receptors originated from an adult man with Graves' hyperthyroidism. Both conserved end residues are part of each CDR3. Each record gives: J gene, D gene, clone size, V gene, CDR3 protein, CDR3 DNA. A D gene is named only where the DNA matches it firmly. Clone sizes are given selectively: once, few, many, or a class where the clone is expanded.

j_call: TRBJ2-7; d_call: -; clone_size: many; v_call: TRBV20-1; cdr3_aa: CSAGSLGISYEQYF; cdr3_nt: TGCAGTGCGGGGTCGCTGGGTATTTCCTACGAGCAGTACTTC
j_call: TRBJ1-2; d_call: -; clone_size: -; v_call: TRBV9; cdr3_aa: CASSVVSGTGPGGYTF; cdr3_nt: TGTGCCAGCAGCGTAGTTTCCGGGACGGGGCCTGGTGGCTACACCTTC
j_call: TRBJ2-7; d_call: -; clone_size: -; v_call: TRBV25-1; cdr3_aa: CASRGTSNEQYF; cdr3_nt: TGTGCGAGCCGGGGAACGAGTAACGAGCAGTACTTC
j_call: TRBJ2-7; d_call: -; clone_size: many; v_call: TRBV10-3; cdr3_aa: CAISEAGHEQYF; cdr3_nt: TGTGCCATCAGTGAGGCGGGCCACGAGCAGTACTTC
j_call: TRBJ2-2; d_call: -; clone_size: -; v_call: TRBV20-1; cdr3_aa: CSAREFDTGELFF; cdr3_nt: TGCAGTGCTAGAGAATTCGATACCGGGGAGCTGTTTTTT
j_call: TRBJ2-7; d_call: -; clone_size: few; v_call: TRBV28; cdr3_aa: CASSSAAGSSSYEQYF; cdr3_nt: TGTGCCAGCAGTTCCGCCGCAGGATCGAGCTCCTACGAGCAGTACTTC
j_call: TRBJ1-2; d_call: TRBD1; clone_size: -; v_call: TRBV2; cdr3_aa: CASGGVQGTAGGYTF; cdr3_nt: TGTGCCAGCGGGGGGGTACAAGGGACAGCGGGGGGCTACACCTTC
j_call: TRBJ2-7; d_call: -; clone_size: many; v_call: TRBV5-6; cdr3_aa: CASSKTDSYEQYF; cdr3_nt: TGTGCCAGCAGCAAGACGGATTCCTACGAGCAGTACTTC
j_call: TRBJ2-5; d_call: -; clone_size: few; v_call: TRBV10-2; cdr3_aa: CASSESTGAQETQYF; cdr3_nt: TGCGCCAGCAGTGAGTCGACCGGGGCCCAAGAGACCCAGTACTTC
j_call: TRBJ2-5; d_call: -; clone_size: few; v_call: TRBV19; cdr3_aa: CASRKGFFAGETQYF; cdr3_nt: TGTGCCAGTAGGAAGGGTTTCTTTGCCGGGGAGACCCAGTACTTC
j_call: TRBJ1-1; d_call: -; clone_size: few; v_call: TRBV12-3/TRBV12-4; cdr3_aa: CASIKVGNTEAFF; cdr3_nt: TGTGCCAGCATTAAGGTGGGGAACACTGAAGCTTTCTTT
j_call: TRBJ2-7; d_call: TRBD2; clone_size: -; v_call: TRBV7-9; cdr3_aa: CASSAGTSGFYEQYF; cdr3_nt: TGTGCCAGCAGCGCCGGGACTAGCGGGTTCTACGAGCAGTACTTC
j_call: TRBJ2-7; d_call: -; clone_size: -; v_call: TRBV20-1; cdr3_aa: CSAREPVEFYEQYF; cdr3_nt: TGCAGTGCTAGAGAGCCTGTGGAATTCTACGAGCAGTACTTC
j_call: TRBJ2-6; d_call: TRBD1; clone_size: many; v_call: TRBV7-8; cdr3_aa: CASSLGQGATGANVLTF; cdr3_nt: TGTGCCAGCAGCTTAGGACAGGGGGCCACTGGGGCCAACGTCCTGACTTTC
j_call: TRBJ1-4; d_call: -; clone_size: once; v_call: TRBV12-3/TRBV12-4; cdr3_aa: CASSLKGNTNEKLFF; cdr3_nt: TGTGCCAGCAGTTTAAAGGGGAACACTAATGAAAAACTGTTTTTT
j_call: TRBJ2-7; d_call: TRBD2; clone_size: many; v_call: TRBV7-2; cdr3_aa: CASSLSSGGAGEQYF; cdr3_nt: TGTGCCAGCAGCCTCTCTAGCGGGGGGGCTGGTGAGCAGTACTTC
j_call: TRBJ2-7; d_call: TRBD2; clone_size: few; v_call: TRBV11-2; cdr3_aa: CASSMRFSGRQYEQYF; cdr3_nt: TGTGCCAGCAGCATGCGTTTTAGCGGGAGGCAATACGAGCAGTACTTC
j_call: TRBJ2-2; d_call: -; clone_size: many; v_call: TRBV25-1; cdr3_aa: CASRFGPTGELFF; cdr3_nt: TGTGCCAGCCGTTTTGGGCCCACCGGGGAGCTGTTTTTT
j_call: TRBJ1-2; d_call: -; clone_size: -; v_call: TRBV12-3/TRBV12-4; cdr3_aa: CASSLGRGPLGYTF; cdr3_nt: TGTGCCAGCAGTTTAGGCAGGGGTCCTCTTGGCTACACCTTC
j_call: TRBJ2-4; d_call: TRBD2; clone_size: -; v_call: TRBV2; cdr3_aa: CASSERERTKNIQYF; cdr3_nt: TGTGCCAGCAGTGAGCGGGAGCGTACCAAAAACATTCAGTACTTC
j_call: TRBJ2-7; d_call: -; clone_size: -; v_call: TRBV7-9; cdr3_aa: CASSFTTEQYF; cdr3_nt: TGTGCCAGCAGCTTTACCACCGAGCAGTACTTC
j_call: TRBJ2-7; d_call: -; clone_size: many; v_call: TRBV12-3/TRBV12-4; cdr3_aa: CASSLRRFYEQYF; cdr3_nt: TGTGCCAGCAGTTTAAGGCGGTTCTACGAGCAGTACTTC
j_call: TRBJ1-3; d_call: -; clone_size: -; v_call: TRBV7-6; cdr3_aa: CASSLADRYSGNTIYF; cdr3_nt: TGTGCCAGCAGCTTAGCCGACAGATACTCTGGAAACACCATATATTTT
j_call: TRBJ2-7; d_call: -; clone_size: -; v_call: TRBV25-1; cdr3_aa: CASLEPTTSYEQYF; cdr3_nt: TGTGCCAGCTTGGAGCCCACGACTTCCTACGAGCAGTACTTC
j_call: TRBJ1-5; d_call: -; clone_size: many; v_call: TRBV2; cdr3_aa: CASSESGIHQPQHF; cdr3_nt: TGTGCCAGCAGTGAAAGTGGGATTCATCAGCCCCAGCATTTT
j_call: TRBJ2-7; d_call: -; clone_size: many; v_call: TRBV19; cdr3_aa: CASSGWSQGSYEQYF; cdr3_nt: TGTGCCAGTAGTGGTTGGTCGCAGGGTTCTTACGAGCAGTACTTC
j_call: TRBJ2-7; d_call: -; clone_size: -; v_call: TRBV29-1; cdr3_aa: CSVEDGPSASYEQYF; cdr3_nt: TGCAGCGTTGAAGATGGGCCTAGCGCTTCCTACGAGCAGTACTTC
j_call: TRBJ1-6; d_call: -; clone_size: -; v_call: TRBV15; cdr3_aa: CATSREALHF; cdr3_nt: TGTGCCACCAGCAGAGAAGCCCTCCACTTT
j_call: TRBJ2-2; d_call: -; clone_size: few; v_call: TRBV7-2; cdr3_aa: CASSLIFTGELFF; cdr3_nt: TGTGCCAGCAGCTTAATATTCACCGGGGAGCTGTTTTTT
j_call: TRBJ1-1; d_call: -; clone_size: many; v_call: TRBV25-1; cdr3_aa: CASSGITGGRTEAFF; cdr3_nt: TGTGCCAGCAGTGGCATTACAGGTGGTCGGACTGAAGCTTTCTTT
j_call: TRBJ2-5; d_call: -; clone_size: once; v_call: TRBV20-1; cdr3_aa: CSARDPGIARGSLETQYF; cdr3_nt: TGCAGTGCTAGAGATCCCGGGATAGCGAGGGGTTCCTTGGAGACCCAGTACTTC
j_call: TRBJ2-2; d_call: -; clone_size: few; v_call: TRBV15; cdr3_aa: CATNTPETANTGELFF; cdr3_nt: TGTGCCACCAACACCCCAGAGACCGCGAACACCGGGGAGCTGTTTTTT
j_call: TRBJ1-2; d_call: -; clone_size: many; v_call: TRBV6-5; cdr3_aa: CASSYGPGLGYTF; cdr3_nt: TGTGCCAGCAGTTACGGTCCAGGGTTGGGCTACACCTTC
j_call: TRBJ1-2; d_call: -; clone_size: many; v_call: TRBV12-3/TRBV12-4; cdr3_aa: CASSEDTTNYGYTF; cdr3_nt: TGTGCCAGCAGCGAAGACACGACTAACTATGGCTACACCTTC
j_call: TRBJ1-4; d_call: -; clone_size: many; v_call: TRBV25-1; cdr3_aa: CASSRVGEKLFF; cdr3_nt: TGTGCCAGCAGTCGGGTGGGTGAAAAACTGTTTTTT
j_call: TRBJ2-7; d_call: -; clone_size: -; v_call: TRBV15; cdr3_aa: CATSRGGRGYEQYF; cdr3_nt: TGTGCCACCAGCAGGGGGGGCAGGGGCTACGAGCAGTACTTC
j_call: TRBJ2-7; d_call: TRBD2; clone_size: few; v_call: TRBV4-3; cdr3_aa: CASSPSASGYEQYF; cdr3_nt: TGCGCCAGCAGCCCAAGTGCTAGCGGCTACGAGCAGTACTTC
j_call: TRBJ2-7; d_call: TRBD2; clone_size: few; v_call: TRBV11-2; cdr3_aa: CASSGGDSVNEQYF; cdr3_nt: TGTGCCAGCAGCGGGGGGGACTCCGTGAACGAGCAGTACTTC
j_call: TRBJ2-5; d_call: -; clone_size: -; v_call: TRBV7-2; cdr3_aa: CASSTSGPYQETQYF; cdr3_nt: TGTGCCAGCAGCACGTCGGGACCGTACCAAGAGACCCAGTACTTC
j_call: TRBJ2-5; d_call: TRBD2; clone_size: -; v_call: TRBV29-1; cdr3_aa: CSVGGTSLHGTQYF; cdr3_nt: TGCAGCGTTGGGGGGACTAGCCTACATGGGACCCAGTACTTC
j_call: TRBJ1-1; d_call: -; clone_size: many; v_call: TRBV25-1; cdr3_aa: CASSELGYTEAFF; cdr3_nt: TGTGCCAGCAGTGAATTGGGGTATACCGAAGCTTTCTTT
j_call: TRBJ2-5; d_call: -; clone_size: -; v_call: TRBV19; cdr3_aa: CASSIRGTSQETQYF; cdr3_nt: TGTGCCAGTAGTATCCGGGGCACCTCGCAAGAGACCCAGTACTTC
j_call: TRBJ2-7; d_call: -; clone_size: -; v_call: TRBV28; cdr3_aa: CASSEPSPLEQYF; cdr3_nt: TGTGCCAGCAGCGAGCCTAGTCCCTTGGAGCAGTACTTC
j_call: TRBJ2-7; d_call: TRBD1; clone_size: few; v_call: TRBV12-3/TRBV12-4; cdr3_aa: CASTPRQGGPYEQYF; cdr3_nt: TGTGCCAGCACCCCAAGACAGGGGGGTCCCTACGAGCAGTACTTC
j_call: TRBJ1-1; d_call: -; clone_size: -; v_call: TRBV20-1; cdr3_aa: CSAPPPGAHTEAFF; cdr3_nt: TGCAGTGCACCGCCCCCTGGGGCGCACACTGAAGCTTTCTTT
j_call: TRBJ2-2; d_call: -; clone_size: many; v_call: TRBV29-1; cdr3_aa: CSAGAVTNTGELFF; cdr3_nt: TGCAGCGCCGGGGCAGTGACGAACACCGGGGAGCTGTTTTTT
j_call: TRBJ1-6; d_call: -; clone_size: few; v_call: TRBV28; cdr3_aa: CASSSYNGTENSPLHF; cdr3_nt: TGTGCCAGCAGTTCTTATAATGGGACGGAGAATTCACCCCTCCACTTT